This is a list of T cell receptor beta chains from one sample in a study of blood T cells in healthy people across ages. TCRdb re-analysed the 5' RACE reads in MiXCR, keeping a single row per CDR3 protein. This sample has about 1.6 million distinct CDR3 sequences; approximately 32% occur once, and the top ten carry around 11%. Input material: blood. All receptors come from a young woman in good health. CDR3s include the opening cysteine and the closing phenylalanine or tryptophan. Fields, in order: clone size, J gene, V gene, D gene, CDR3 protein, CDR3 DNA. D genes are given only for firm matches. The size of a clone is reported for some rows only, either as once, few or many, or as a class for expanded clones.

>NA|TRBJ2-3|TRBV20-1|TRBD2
CSARAGLAQATQYF
TGCAGTGCTAGAGCGGGACTAGCTCAGGCTACGCAGTATTTT
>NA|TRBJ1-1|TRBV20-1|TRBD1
CSASSPGRGRDTEAFF
TGCAGTGCTAGTTCACCCGGAAGGGGGCGAGACACTGAAGCTTTCTTT
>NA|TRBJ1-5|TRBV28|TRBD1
CASSFKGGGNQPQHF
TGTGCCAGCAGTTTCAAAGGGGGCGGCAATCAGCCCCAGCATTTT
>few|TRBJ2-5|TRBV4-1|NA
CASSQDEGAPETQYF
TGCGCCAGCAGCCAAGACGAAGGGGCCCCAGAGACCCAGTACTTC
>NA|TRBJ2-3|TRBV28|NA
CASSLTVSPSTDTQYF
TGTGCCAGCAGTTTAACGGTTTCTCCGAGCACAGATACGCAGTATTTT
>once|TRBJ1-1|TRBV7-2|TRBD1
CASSSGTGLMNTEAFF
TGTGCCAGCAGCTCCGGGACAGGACTTATGAACACTGAAGCTTTCTTT
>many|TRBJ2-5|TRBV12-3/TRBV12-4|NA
CASSLSGAPGETQYF
TGTGCCAGCAGTTTGTCGGGGGCTCCGGGAGAGACCCAGTACTTC
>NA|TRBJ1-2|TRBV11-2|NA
CASSLGPGISYGYTF
TGTGCCAGCAGCTTAGGCCCAGGAATAAGCTATGGCTACACCTTC
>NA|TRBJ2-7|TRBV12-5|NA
CASGPGFPSYEQYF
TGTGCTAGTGGTCCCGGGTTTCCATCCTACGAGCAGTACTTC
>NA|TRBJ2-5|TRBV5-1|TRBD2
CASTPGRGAPETQYF
TGCGCCAGCACCCCCGGGCGGGGGGCCCCAGAGACCCAGTACTTC
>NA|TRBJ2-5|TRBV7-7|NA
CASSLFVGLAETQYF
TGTGCCAGCAGCTTATTTGTAGGGCTAGCGGAGACCCAGTACTTC
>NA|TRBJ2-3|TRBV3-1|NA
CATDSGPSLFTQYF
TGTGCCACAGACTCAGGACCCTCTCTCTTTACGCAGTATTTT
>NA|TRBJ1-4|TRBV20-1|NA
CSARGPPGNEEKLFF
TGCAGTGCTAGGGGCCCCCCGGGGAATGAGGAAAAACTGTTTTTT
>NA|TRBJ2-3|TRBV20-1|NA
CSARDLARFTDTQYF
TGCAGTGCTAGAGATCTAGCGAGGTTCACAGATACGCAGTATTTT
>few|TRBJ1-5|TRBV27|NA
CASSLSGGTEVRPQHF
TGTGCCAGCAGTTTATCGGGGGGGACGGAGGTGCGGCCCCAGCATTTT
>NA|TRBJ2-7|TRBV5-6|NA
CASSLGAGMSSYEQYF
TGTGCCAGCAGCTTGGGGGCAGGGATGAGCTCCTACGAGCAGTACTTC
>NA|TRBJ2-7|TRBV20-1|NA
CSAQTGRGSYEQYF
TGCAGTGCACAAACAGGGCGTGGCTCCTACGAGCAGTACTTC
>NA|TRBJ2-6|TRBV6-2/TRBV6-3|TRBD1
CASYPTGNFPGANVLTF
TGTGCCAGCTATCCGACAGGGAATTTTCCTGGGGCCAACGTCCTGACTTTC
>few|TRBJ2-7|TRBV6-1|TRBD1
CASSENIAWGQKTYEQYF
TGTGCCAGCAGTGAAAACATCGCGTGGGGACAGAAAACCTACGAGCAGTACTTC
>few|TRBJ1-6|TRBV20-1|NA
CSARDPLIPGNSPLHF
TGCAGTGCTAGAGATCCTCTGATCCCCGGTAATTCACCCCTCCACTTT
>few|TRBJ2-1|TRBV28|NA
CASSTIEGGRFF
TGTGCCAGCAGTACTATCGAGGGGGGTCGGTTCTTC
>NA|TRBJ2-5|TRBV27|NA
CASSLLVGAGETQYF
TGTGCCAGCAGTTTGTTGGTCGGGGCGGGGGAGACCCAGTACTTC
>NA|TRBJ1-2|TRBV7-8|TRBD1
CTSSAGTAMPNYGYTF
TGTACCAGCAGCGCCGGGACAGCGATGCCTAACTATGGCTACACCTTC
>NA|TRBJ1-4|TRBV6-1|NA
CASIPPRGEGKGENEKLFF
TGTGCCAGCATTCCACCCAGGGGCGAGGGGAAGGGGGAGAATGAAAAACTGTTTTTT
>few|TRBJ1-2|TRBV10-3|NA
CATSDRLGDSYTF
TGTGCCACCTCAGACAGACTGGGAGATAGCTACACCTTC
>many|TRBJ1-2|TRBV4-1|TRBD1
CASSHSGQGNGYTF
TGCGCCAGCAGCCACTCGGGACAGGGGAATGGCTACACCTTC
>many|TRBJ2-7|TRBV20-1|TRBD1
CSARAGGDAYEQYF
TGCAGTGCTAGAGCAGGGGGCGACGCCTACGAGCAGTACTTC
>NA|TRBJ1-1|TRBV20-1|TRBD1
CSANPDRGNTEAFF
TGCAGTGCTAACCCGGACAGGGGGAACACTGAAGCTTTCTTT
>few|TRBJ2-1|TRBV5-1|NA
CASSKLEGYNEQFF
TGCGCCAGCAGCAAGTTGGAGGGATACAATGAGCAGTTCTTC
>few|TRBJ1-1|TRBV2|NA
CASSESGVDTEAFF
TGTGCCAGCAGTGAATCGGGGGTGGACACTGAAGCTTTCTTT
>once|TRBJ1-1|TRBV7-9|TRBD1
CASSHDRGPGEAFF
TGTGCCAGCAGCCATGACAGGGGGCCGGGTGAAGCTTTCTTT
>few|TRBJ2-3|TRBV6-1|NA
CASSEERTDTQYF
TGTGCCAGCAGTGAAGAGAGGACAGATACGCAGTATTTT
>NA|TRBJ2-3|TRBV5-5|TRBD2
CASSSQLAGVMDTQYF
TGTGCCAGCAGCTCACAACTAGCGGGGGTTATGGATACGCAGTATTTT
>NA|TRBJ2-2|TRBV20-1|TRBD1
CSAARTGGNGELFF
TGCAGTGCTGCCCGGACAGGGGGCAACGGGGAGCTGTTTTTT
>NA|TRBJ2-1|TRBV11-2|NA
CASSFVGRSYNEQFF
TGTGCCAGCAGCTTCGTTGGCAGGAGCTACAATGAGCAGTTCTTC
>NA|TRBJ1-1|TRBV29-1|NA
CSVFRQLNTEAFF
TGCAGCGTTTTCCGACAGCTGAACACTGAAGCTTTCTTT
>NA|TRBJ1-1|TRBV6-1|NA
CASSEAEEGTEAFF
TGTGCCAGCAGTGAAGCCGAGGAGGGCACTGAAGCTTTCTTT
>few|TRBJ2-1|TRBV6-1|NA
CASRSREPGSYNEQFF
TGTGCCAGCCGATCCCGGGAACCAGGGTCCTACAATGAGCAGTTCTTC
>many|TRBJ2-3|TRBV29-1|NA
CSVEDEDSRSADTQYF
TGCAGCGTTGAAGATGAGGACTCCCGATCCGCAGATACGCAGTATTTT
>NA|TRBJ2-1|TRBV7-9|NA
CASSPDRSHEQFF
TGTGCCAGCAGTCCCGACAGGTCCCATGAGCAGTTCTTC
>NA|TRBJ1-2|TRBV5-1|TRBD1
CASSYGQAGGYTF
TGCGCCAGCAGCTACGGACAGGCTGGGGGCTACACCTTC
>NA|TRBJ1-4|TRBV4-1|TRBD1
CASSQDGGQGYGEKLFF
TGCGCCAGCAGCCAAGATGGCGGACAGGGGTATGGAGAAAAACTGTTTTTT
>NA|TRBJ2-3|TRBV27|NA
CASSGTHPAQYF
TGTGCCAGCAGTGGGACCCATCCCGCGCAGTATTTT
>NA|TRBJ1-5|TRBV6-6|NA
CASSYSSGGINQPQHF
TGTGCCAGCAGTTACTCTTCCGGGGGAATCAATCAGCCCCAGCATTTT
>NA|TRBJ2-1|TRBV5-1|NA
CASSLAVANEQFF
TGCGCCAGCAGCTTGGCGGTGGCGAATGAGCAGTTCTTC
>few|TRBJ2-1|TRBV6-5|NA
CASSLVEGPGFF
TGTGCCAGCAGCCTCGTGGAGGGCCCAGGGTTCTTC
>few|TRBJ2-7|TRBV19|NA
CASSIAYSYEQYF
TGTGCCAGTAGTATAGCCTACTCCTACGAGCAGTACTTC
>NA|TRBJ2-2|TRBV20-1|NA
CSARAGTTGELFF
TGCAGTGCTAGAGCGGGGACTACCGGGGAGCTGTTTTTT
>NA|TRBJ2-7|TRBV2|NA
CASGSISSYEQYF
TGTGCCAGCGGTAGTATCAGCTCCTACGAGCAGTACTTC